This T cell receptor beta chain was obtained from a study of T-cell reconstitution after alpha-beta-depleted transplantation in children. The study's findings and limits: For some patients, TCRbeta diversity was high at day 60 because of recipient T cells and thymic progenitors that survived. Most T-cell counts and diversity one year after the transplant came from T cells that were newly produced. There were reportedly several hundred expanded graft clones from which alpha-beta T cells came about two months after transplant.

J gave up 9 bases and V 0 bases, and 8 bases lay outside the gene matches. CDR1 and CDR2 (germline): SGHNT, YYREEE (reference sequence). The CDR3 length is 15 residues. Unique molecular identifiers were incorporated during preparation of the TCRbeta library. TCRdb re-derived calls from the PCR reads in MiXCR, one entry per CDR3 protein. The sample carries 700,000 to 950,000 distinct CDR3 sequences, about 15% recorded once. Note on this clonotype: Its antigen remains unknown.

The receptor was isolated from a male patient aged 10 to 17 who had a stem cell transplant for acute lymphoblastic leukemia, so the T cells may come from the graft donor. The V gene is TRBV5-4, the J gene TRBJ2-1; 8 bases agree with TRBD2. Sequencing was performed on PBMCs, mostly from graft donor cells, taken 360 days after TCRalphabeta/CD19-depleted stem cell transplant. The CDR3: CASSLGTPSGGEQFF. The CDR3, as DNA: TGTGCCAGCAGCTTGGGGACTCCCAGCGGGGGTGAGCAGTTCTTC.